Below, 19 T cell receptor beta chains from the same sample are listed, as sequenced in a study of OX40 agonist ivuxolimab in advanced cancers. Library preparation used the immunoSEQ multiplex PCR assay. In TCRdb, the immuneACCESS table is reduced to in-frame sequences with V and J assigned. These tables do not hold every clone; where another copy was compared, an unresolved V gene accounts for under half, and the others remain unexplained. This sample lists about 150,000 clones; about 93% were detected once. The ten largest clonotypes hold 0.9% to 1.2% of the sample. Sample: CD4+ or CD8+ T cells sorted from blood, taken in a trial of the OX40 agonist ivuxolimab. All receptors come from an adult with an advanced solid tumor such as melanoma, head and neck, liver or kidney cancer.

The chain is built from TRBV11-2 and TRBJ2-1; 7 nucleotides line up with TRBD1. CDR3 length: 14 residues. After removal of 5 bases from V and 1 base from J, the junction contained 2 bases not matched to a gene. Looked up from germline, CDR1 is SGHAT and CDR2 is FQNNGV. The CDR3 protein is CASSATGSYNEQFF. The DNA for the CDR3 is TGTGCCAGCAGCGCGACAGGGTCCTACAATGAGCAGTTCTTC.

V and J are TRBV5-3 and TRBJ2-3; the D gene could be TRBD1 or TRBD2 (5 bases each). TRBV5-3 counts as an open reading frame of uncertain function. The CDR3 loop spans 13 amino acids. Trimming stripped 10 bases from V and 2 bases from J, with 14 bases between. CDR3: CALPGLITDTQYF. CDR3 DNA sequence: TGTGCCCTCCCGGGGCTCATCACAGATACGCAGTATTTT.

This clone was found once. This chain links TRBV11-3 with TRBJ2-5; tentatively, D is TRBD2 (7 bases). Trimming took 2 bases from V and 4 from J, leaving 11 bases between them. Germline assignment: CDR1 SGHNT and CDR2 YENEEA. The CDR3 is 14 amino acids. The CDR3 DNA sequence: TGTGCCAGCAGCTTAAGGGGGGGATCAGAGACCCAGTACTTC. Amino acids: CASSLRGGSETQYF.

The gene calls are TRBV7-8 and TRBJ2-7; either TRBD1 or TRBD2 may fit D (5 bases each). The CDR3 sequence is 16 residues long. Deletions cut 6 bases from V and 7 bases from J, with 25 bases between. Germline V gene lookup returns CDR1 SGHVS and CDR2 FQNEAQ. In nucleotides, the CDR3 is TGTGCCAGCAGTCGGAACTCCGGGGCTGGGAAATGGGAGCAGTACTTC. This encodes CASSRNSGAGKWEQYF.

The CDR3 loop is CASSQDYRLAGAGIQYF. For the CDR3, the DNA is TGTGCCAGCAGCCAAGATTATCGACTAGCGGGGGCAGGGATTCAGTACTTC. The chain recombines TRBV4-2 with TRBJ2-4, with TRBD2 matching 12 bases. Trimming cost V 0 bases and J 10 bases; bases outside gene matches: 10. The germline V gene encodes CDR1 LGHNA and CDR2 YNFKEQ. The CDR3 extends over 17 amino acids.

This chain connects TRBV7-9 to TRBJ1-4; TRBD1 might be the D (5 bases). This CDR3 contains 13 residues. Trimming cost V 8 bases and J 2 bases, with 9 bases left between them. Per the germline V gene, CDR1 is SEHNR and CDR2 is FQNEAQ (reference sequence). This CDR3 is CASERGTNEKLFF. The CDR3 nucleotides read TGTGCCAGCGAGCGGGGGACTAATGAAAAACTGTTTTTT.

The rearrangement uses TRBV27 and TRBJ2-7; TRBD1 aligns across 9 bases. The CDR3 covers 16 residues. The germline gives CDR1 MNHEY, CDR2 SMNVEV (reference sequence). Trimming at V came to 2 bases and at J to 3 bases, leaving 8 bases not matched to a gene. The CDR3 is CASSLPTGTGNYEQYF. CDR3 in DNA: TGTGCCAGCAGTTTACCCACCGGGACAGGGAACTACGAGCAGTACTTC.

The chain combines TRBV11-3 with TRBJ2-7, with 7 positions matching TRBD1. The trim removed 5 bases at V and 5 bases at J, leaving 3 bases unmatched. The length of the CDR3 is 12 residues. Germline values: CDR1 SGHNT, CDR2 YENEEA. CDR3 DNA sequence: TGTGCCAGCAGCCGTGACAGGGACGAGCAGTACTTC. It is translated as CASSRDRDEQYF.

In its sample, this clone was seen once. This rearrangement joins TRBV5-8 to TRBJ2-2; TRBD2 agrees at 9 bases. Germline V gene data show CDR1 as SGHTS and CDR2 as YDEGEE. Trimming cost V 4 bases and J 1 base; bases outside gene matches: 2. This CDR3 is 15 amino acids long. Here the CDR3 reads CASSLAGLNTGELFF. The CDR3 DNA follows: TGTGCCAGCAGCCTAGCGGGGTTGAACACCGGGGAGCTGTTTTTT.

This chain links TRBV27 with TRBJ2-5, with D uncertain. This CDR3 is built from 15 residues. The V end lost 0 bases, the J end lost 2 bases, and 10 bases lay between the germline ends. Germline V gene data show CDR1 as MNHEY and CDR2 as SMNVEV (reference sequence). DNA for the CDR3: TGTGCCAGCAGTTTATCGCCGCTATCTCAAGAGACCCAGTACTTC. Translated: CASSLSPLSQETQYF.

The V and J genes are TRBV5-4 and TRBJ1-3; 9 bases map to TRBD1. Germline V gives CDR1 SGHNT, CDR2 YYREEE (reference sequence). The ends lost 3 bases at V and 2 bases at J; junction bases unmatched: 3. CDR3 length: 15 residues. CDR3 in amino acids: CASSWGTGTGNTIYF. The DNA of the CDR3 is TGTGCCAGCAGCTGGGGGACAGGGACTGGAAACACCATATATTTT.

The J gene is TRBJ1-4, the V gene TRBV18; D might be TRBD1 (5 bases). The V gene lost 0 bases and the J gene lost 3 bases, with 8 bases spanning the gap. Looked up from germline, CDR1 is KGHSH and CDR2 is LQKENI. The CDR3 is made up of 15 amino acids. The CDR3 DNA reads TGTGCCAGCTCACCACCAGGGGTTGCTAATGAAAAACTGTTTTTT. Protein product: CASSPPGVANEKLFF.

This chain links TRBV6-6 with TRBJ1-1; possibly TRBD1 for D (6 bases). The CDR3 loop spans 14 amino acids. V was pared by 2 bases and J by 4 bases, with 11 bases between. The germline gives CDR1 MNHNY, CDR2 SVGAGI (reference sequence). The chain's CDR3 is CASSYGEGVTEAFF. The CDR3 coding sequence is TGTGCCAGCAGTTACGGTGAGGGGGTCACTGAAGCTTTCTTT.

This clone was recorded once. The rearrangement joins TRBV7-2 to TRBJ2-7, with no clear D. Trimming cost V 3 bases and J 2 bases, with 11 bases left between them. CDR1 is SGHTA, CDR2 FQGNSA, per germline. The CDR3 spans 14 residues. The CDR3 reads CASSLGITAYEQYF. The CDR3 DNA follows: TGTGCCAGCAGCTTGGGTATAACGGCCTACGAGCAGTACTTC.

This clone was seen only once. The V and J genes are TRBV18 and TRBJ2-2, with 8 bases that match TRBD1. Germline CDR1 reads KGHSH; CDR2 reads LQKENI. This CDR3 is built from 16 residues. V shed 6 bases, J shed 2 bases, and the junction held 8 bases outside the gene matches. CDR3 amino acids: CASSPWTGINTGELFF. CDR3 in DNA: TGTGCCAGCTCCCCGTGGACAGGGATCAACACCGGGGAGCTGTTTTTT.

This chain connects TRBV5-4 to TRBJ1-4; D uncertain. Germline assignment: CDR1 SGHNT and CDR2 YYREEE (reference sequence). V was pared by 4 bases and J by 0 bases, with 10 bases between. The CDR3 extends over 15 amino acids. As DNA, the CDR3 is TGTGCCAGCAGCCCTCGACTTGCAACTAATGAAAAACTGTTTTTT. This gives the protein CASSPRLATNEKLFF.

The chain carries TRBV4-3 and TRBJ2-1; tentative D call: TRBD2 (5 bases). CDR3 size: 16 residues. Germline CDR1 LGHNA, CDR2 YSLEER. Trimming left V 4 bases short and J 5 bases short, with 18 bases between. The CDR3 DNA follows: TGCGCCAGCAGCCCCGGACGGACCTTGAGGGACAATGAGCAGTTCTTC. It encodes CASSPGRTLRDNEQFF.

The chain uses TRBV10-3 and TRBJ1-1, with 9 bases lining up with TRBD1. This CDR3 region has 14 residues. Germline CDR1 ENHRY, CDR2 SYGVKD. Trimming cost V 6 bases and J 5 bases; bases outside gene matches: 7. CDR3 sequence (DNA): TGTGCCATCAGCCAGACAGGGGGGAGGACTGAAGCTTTCTTT. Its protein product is CAISQTGGRTEAFF.

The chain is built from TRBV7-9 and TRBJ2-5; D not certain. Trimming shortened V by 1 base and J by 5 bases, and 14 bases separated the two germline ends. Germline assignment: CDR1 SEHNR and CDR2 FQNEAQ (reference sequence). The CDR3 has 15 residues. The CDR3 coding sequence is TGTGCCAGCAGCTTAGGTGCCGGGTTTGAGGAGACCCAGTACTTC. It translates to CASSLGAGFEETQYF.